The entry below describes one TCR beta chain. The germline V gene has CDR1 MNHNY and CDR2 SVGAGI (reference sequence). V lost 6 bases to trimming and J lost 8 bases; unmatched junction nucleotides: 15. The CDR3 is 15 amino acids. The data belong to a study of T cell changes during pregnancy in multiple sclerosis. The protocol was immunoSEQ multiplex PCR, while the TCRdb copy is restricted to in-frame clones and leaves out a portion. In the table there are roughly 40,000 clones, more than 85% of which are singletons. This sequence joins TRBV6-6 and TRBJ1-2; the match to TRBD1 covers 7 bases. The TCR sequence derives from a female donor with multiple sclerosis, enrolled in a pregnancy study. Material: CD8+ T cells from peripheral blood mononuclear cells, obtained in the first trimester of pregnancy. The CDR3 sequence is CASRLTGQPYGGYTF. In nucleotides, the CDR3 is TGTGCCAGCAGGTTGACGGGACAGCCCTATGGGGGCTACACCTTC.